This is a list of T cell receptor beta chains from one sample in a study of low-dose radiotherapy and immunotherapy resistance in tumors. TCRdb used MiXCR to reprocess the reads, holding one entry per CDR3 protein. This table holds more than 85,000 distinct CDR3 sequences, more than 7.5% found once. The specimen was PBMCs, collected before treatment. All receptors come from a male donor with prostate cancer. The CDR3 runs from the conserved cysteine through the conserved F or W. D genes are given only for firm matches. Some rows have no size entry. The others give once, few or many, or a class for an expanded clone.

len	abundance	v_gene	d_gene	j_gene	CDR3nt	CDR3aa
14	many	TRBV15	-	TRBJ2-5	TGTGCCACCAGCAGAGATATCAGCCAAGAGACCCAGTACTTC	CATSRDISQETQYF
16	many	TRBV7-2	-	TRBJ1-2	TGTGCCAGCAGCTCCGAGCTCGCCGGGATCTTGGGTGGCTACACCTTC	CASSSELAGILGGYTF
15	many	TRBV20-1	TRBD2	TRBJ2-7	TGCAGTGCTAGAGAAGGCGCGGGGGGGCCCTACGAGCAGTACTTC	CSAREGAGGPYEQYF
15	once	TRBV27	TRBD2	TRBJ2-1	TGTGCCAGCATTTCTAGCGGGCTCTCCTACAATGAGCAGTTCTTC	CASISSGLSYNEQFF
15	many	TRBV29-1	TRBD2	TRBJ2-7	TGCAGCGTGGGAACTAGCGGGCCGAACTCCTACGAGCAGTACTTC	CSVGTSGPNSYEQYF
16	many	TRBV5-1	TRBD2	TRBJ2-4	TGCGCCAGCAGCCACGGACTAGCGGGCGGCGGGAACATTCAGTACTTC	CASSHGLAGGGNIQYF
12	many	TRBV6-2/TRBV6-3	-	TRBJ2-1	TGTGCCAGCAGTTACGCAGGGAATGAGCAGTTCTTC	CASSYAGNEQFF
15	medium-sized	TRBV28	-	TRBJ2-7	TGTGCCAGCCCCCCGGCGCTGGGCAGGGGAGGCGAGCAGTACTTC	CASPPALGRGGEQYF
15	many	TRBV2	-	TRBJ2-7	TGTGCCAGCAGTGAATCTTGGCTAGTTGGCTACGAGCAGTACTTC	CASSESWLVGYEQYF
15	many	TRBV18	TRBD1	TRBJ2-5	TGTGCCAGCTCACCAATGACAGGGTTGTCAGAGACCCAGTACTTC	CASSPMTGLSETQYF
14	many	TRBV12-3/TRBV12-4	-	TRBJ1-6	TGTGCCAGCAGTAATACAGGGCGGGATTCACCCCTCCACTTT	CASSNTGRDSPLHF
14	few	TRBV5-1	TRBD2	TRBJ2-1	TGCGCCAGCAAGGAGACTAGCGGGGACAATGAGCAGTTCTTC	CASKETSGDNEQFF
13	many	TRBV29-1	-	TRBJ2-1	TGCAGCGGAGTTAGGGGGGTCTACAATGAGCAGTTCTTC	CSGVRGVYNEQFF
11	many	TRBV5-1	-	TRBJ2-7	TGTGCCAGCAGTTCTAACTACGAGCAGTACTTC	CASSSNYEQYF
16	-	TRBV9	-	TRBJ2-2	TGTGCCAGCAGCGTAGCTAGCGTTAACACCGGGGAGCTGTTGTTTTTT	CASSVASVNTGELLFF
15	-	TRBV7-8	-	TRBJ2-1	TGTGCCAGCAGCTTAGAACTCCTCAAATACAATGAGCAGTTCTTC	CASSLELLKYNEQFF